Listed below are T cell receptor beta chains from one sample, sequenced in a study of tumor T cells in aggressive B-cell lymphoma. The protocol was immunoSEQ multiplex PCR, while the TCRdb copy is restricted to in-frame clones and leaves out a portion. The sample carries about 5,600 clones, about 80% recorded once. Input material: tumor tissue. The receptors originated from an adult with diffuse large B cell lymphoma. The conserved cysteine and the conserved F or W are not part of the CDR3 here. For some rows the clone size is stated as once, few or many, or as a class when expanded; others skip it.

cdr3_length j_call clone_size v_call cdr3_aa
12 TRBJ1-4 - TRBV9 TSSPRRVAEKLF
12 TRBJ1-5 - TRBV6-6 ASSPQGFNQPQH
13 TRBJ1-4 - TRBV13 ASSGGQGEDEKLF
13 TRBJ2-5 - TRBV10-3 AISVGQLYQETQY
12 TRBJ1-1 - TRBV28 AGSSGDMNTEAF
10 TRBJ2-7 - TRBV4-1 ASSQDLREQY
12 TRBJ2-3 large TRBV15 ATSKDRYTDTQY
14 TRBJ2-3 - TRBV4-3 ASSQDLGGFTDTQY
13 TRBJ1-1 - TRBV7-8 ASSYLSQGRAEAF
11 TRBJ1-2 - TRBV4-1 ASSQEKESRPD
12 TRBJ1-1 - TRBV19 ASSDRGGNTEAF
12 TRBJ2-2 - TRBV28 VSSLLAGPGELF
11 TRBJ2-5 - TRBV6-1 ASSAAGVETQY
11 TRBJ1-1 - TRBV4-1 ASSHSGGTEAF
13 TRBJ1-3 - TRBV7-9 ASSHGQGFGNTIY
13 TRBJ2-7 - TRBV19 ASSIGGGGTYEQY
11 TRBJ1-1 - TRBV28 ASYPGAGTEAF
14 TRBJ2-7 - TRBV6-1 ASSESTTGISYEQY
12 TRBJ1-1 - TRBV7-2 ASSLVWTGTEAF
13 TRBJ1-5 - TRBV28 ASNPQGLSNQPQH
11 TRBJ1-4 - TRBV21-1 ARDQGLSEKLF
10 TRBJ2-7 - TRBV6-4 ARDRTLYEQY
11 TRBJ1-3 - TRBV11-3 ASSLAVGNTIY
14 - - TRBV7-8 ASSLEQGWDNQPQY
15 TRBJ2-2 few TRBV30 AWIPGQRPPNTGELF
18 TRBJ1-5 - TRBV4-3 ASSQDRLVGWGVGNQPQH
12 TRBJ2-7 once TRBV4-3 ASSQGGEAYEQY
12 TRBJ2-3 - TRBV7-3 ASGGGSGTDTQY
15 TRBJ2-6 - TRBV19 ASSAGGGTAGANVLT
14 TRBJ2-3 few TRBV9 ASAEAPGLVTDTQY
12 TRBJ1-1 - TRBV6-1 ASSELEGYRSAF
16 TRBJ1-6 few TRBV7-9 ASSLGSGASSYNSPLH
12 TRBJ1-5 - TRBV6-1 ASSGGFGNQPQH
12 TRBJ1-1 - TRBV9 ASSGRQGHTEAF
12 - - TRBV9 ASSVEGVGYEQY
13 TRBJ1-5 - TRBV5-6 ASSLVQKSNQPQH
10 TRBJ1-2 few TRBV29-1 SVEDRGYGYT
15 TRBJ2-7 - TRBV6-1 ASSGSRRGGGRFEQY
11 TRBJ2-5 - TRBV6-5 ASKRTGPETQY
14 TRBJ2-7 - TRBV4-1 ASSQDAAGDYYEQY